This T cell receptor (beta chain) was recorded in a study of OX40 agonist ivuxolimab in advanced cancers. Study details: Patients were infused with ivuxolimab every 2 weeks at 0.01 to 10 mg/kg.

TCRdb keeps only in-frame clones here, not all; method: immunoSEQ multiplex PCR. Of about 64,000 clones in the sample, under 90% were seen once. V was pared by 4 bases and J by 5 bases, with 17 bases between. Germline V lookup: CDR1 SGHVS, CDR2 FQNEAQ. CDR3 size: 15 residues. The specimen comprised CD4+ or CD8+ T cells sorted from blood, sampled in a trial of the OX40 agonist ivuxolimab. The sequence came from an adult with an advanced solid tumor such as melanoma, head and neck, liver or kidney cancer. The chain uses TRBV7-8 and TRBJ2-5, with D unclear. CDR3 sequence: CASSSIPGPMETQYF. The CDR3 coding sequence is TGTGCCAGCAGCTCCATACCTGGGCCCATGGAGACCCAGTACTTC.